The clone carrying this T cell receptor beta chain is a singleton in its sample. The entry originates in a study of blood T cell repertoires in COVID-19. Looking at the study overall: The United States, Italy and Spain supplied acute and convalescent COVID-19 samples. PBMCs, B-cell-depleted T cells, or T cells were the source of the cDNA or gDNA that made up the material.

Germline V lookup: CDR1 SGDLS, CDR2 YYNGEE. Trimming removed 0 bases at V and 4 bases at J, with 13 bases between. CDR3 length equals 15 residues. Authors' analysis steps: For nucleated cells, counts were estimated from reference gene primer amplification. The table came from immunoSEQ multiplex PCR; TCRdb's copy has only in-frame clones and leaves some out. V, J and clone size are those of that table, while D and trimming were read from the DNA. The data hold about 100,000 clones, with over 85% observed a single time. The source material was peripheral blood. The gene calls are TRBV9 and TRBJ1-2, with a weak D call TRBD1 (6 bases). This receptor was obtained from a man between 65 and 85 years old with acute or convalescent COVID-19. CDR3 protein: CASSVEGQRPYGYTF. The CDR3 DNA reads as TGTGCCAGCAGCGTAGAAGGACAGCGGCCCTATGGCTACACCTTC.